The rows below give T cell receptor beta chains drawn from one sample of a study of identical twins. TCRdb re-analysed the 5' RACE reads in MiXCR, keeping a single row per CDR3 protein. This table holds 500,000 to 600,000 distinct CDR3 sequences, around 20% found once. The same specimen was also included in a second study, on T cells expressing NK-cell markers.

The sample was CD4+ T cells sorted from blood. These receptors all come from a woman in her late teens or twenties in good health. The CDR3 runs from the conserved cysteine through the conserved F or W. The D gene is left open where the match is weak.

CDR3	V	J	D
CASRGLAGGRRDTDTQYF	TRBV6-1	TRBJ2-3	TRBD2
CASSLGQLAGGLLAKNIQYF	TRBV11-2	TRBJ2-4	TRBD2
CASSPTRGGTGVGYTF	TRBV3-1	TRBJ1-2	TRBD1
CSAQASNNEQFF	TRBV20-1	TRBJ2-1	-
CSVEPTGNEQFF	TRBV29-1	TRBJ2-1	TRBD1
CSASNRGYEQYF	TRBV20-1	TRBJ2-7	TRBD1
CASSYAGTGRGDTQYF	TRBV6-5	TRBJ2-3	TRBD1
CASSYSLASGGQYF	TRBV6-5	TRBJ2-7	-
CASSRWQGTDTQYF	TRBV6-1	TRBJ2-3	-
CASSQLGGNSPLHF	TRBV3-1	TRBJ1-6	-
CASSLEGARGYTF	TRBV5-1	TRBJ1-2	TRBD1
CASSFFKGQGSHEQYF	TRBV5-1	TRBJ2-7	TRBD1
CASSLEGRNTQYF	TRBV5-1	TRBJ2-3	-
CASSYVGVMNTEAFF	TRBV6-5	TRBJ1-1	-
CASSPSGRANEQFF	TRBV7-2	TRBJ2-1	TRBD2
CASSQGTGSNEQFF	TRBV5-1	TRBJ2-1	TRBD1
CASSLAEGVTKQFF	TRBV12-3/TRBV12-4	TRBJ2-1	TRBD2
CASSLRGVTGAQGQYF	TRBV7-8	TRBJ2-7	TRBD1
CASSSGVGWTYEQYF	TRBV19	TRBJ2-7	-
CASSQGATEAFF	TRBV4-3	TRBJ1-1	-
CASSPESGPVYGYTF	TRBV7-2	TRBJ1-2	-
CSAPQQGGRHNEQFF	TRBV20-1	TRBJ2-1	-
CASSLDRGFTGSEQYF	TRBV5-1	TRBJ2-7	-
CSVEERRGEQFF	TRBV29-1	TRBJ2-1	-
CAISLRPTDTQYF	TRBV10-3	TRBJ2-3	-
CASRDSLRETQYF	TRBV6-2/TRBV6-3	TRBJ2-5	-
CASRRVLNTEAFF	TRBV12-3/TRBV12-4	TRBJ1-1	-
CASIRAISYNEQFF	TRBV6-5	TRBJ2-1	-